Each of the 14 T cell receptor beta chains below was sequenced from the same sample in a study of T cell repertoires in cytomegalovirus infection. The antigens of these receptors remain unknown. TCRdb ran MiXCR on the reads and lists one entry per CDR3 protein. The table records 70,000 to 85,000 distinct CDR3 sequences, roughly 40% of them present only once. This material consisted of CD8+ T cells from cultured PBMCs, taken from culture after CMV antigen stimulation. These receptors were collected from a human donor in good health (CMV status not recorded). Some clones in this sample may be carry-over from other donors' samples.

This clonotype showed up many times. V and J are TRBV7-9 and TRBJ2-7; tentative D call: TRBD1 (5 bases). Trimming stripped 4 bases from V and 1 base from J, with 17 bases between. The CDR3 totals 16 residues. CDR1 is SEHNR and CDR2 is FQNEAQ in the germline V gene (reference sequence). CDR3 residues: CASSSGNQGFSYEQYF. In nucleotides, the CDR3 is TGTGCCAGCAGCTCCGGCAACCAGGGATTTTCCTACGAGCAGTACTTC.

This chain connects TRBV27 to TRBJ2-7, with a possible D match to TRBD1 (7 bases). V lost 3 bases and J lost 4, with 22 bases in between. Germline CDR1 is MNHEY and CDR2 is SMNVEV (reference sequence). The CDR3 contains 17 residues. This CDR3 reads CASSLAGGGGFEYEQYF. CDR3 nucleotide sequence: TGTGCCAGCAGTTTGGCGGGTGGAGGGGGCTTTGAGTACGAGCAGTACTTC.

Points on this clonotype: A much larger clone differs from this one at a single base, so this may be a read error. This sequence joins TRBV7-2 and TRBJ1-2; TRBD1 aligns across 11 bases. The CDR3 contains 15 residues. The trim removed 5 bases at V and 8 bases at J, leaving 10 bases unmatched. Germline-derived CDR1 and CDR2 are SGHTA and FQGNSA. The CDR3 DNA is TGTGCCAGCAGCCGAGCTTTTGGGACAGGGGGAGGCTACACCTTC. It specifies CASSRAFGTGGGYTF.

This clonotype has ten or more counts. The V and J genes are TRBV7-4 and TRBJ1-1; D gene unclear. V dropped 2 bases and J dropped 6 bases, with 10 bases sitting between them. There are 13 residues in the CDR3. Germline CDR1 and CDR2: SGHVT and SQSDAQ. The CDR3 here is CASSLSPAAEAFF. The CDR3 DNA reads as TGTGCCAGCAGCTTAAGCCCGGCGGCTGAAGCTTTCTTT.

This clonotype was recorded a few times. This chain uses TRBV7-9 with TRBJ1-2; tentative D call: TRBD1 (6 bases). The CDR3 has 14 amino acids. V was trimmed by 5 bases and J by 4 bases, leaving 14 bases between them. In germline, CDR1 is SEHNR, CDR2 FQNEAQ (reference sequence). The CDR3 region has the DNA TGTGCCAGCAGCGTGGACAGCCGAACCTATGGCTACACCTTC. Protein product: CASSVDSRTYGYTF.

For the CDR3, the DNA is TGTGCCAGCAGCTTTGGTGTCACCGGGGATGAGCAGTTCTTC. Amino acid sequence: CASSFGVTGDEQFF. The V call is TRBV7-2, the J call TRBJ2-1; perhaps TRBD2 as D (5 bases). The CDR3 loop spans 14 amino acids. CDR1 and CDR2 (germline): SGHTA, FQGNSA. V was clipped by 3 bases and J by 8 bases, with 14 bases between them.

The rearrangement uses TRBV28 and TRBJ2-1, with 15 bases aligning to TRBD2. The CDR3 is 18 amino acids. The J segment lost 3 bases and the V segment lost 7 bases, leaving 10 bases of the junction unmatched. In germline, CDR1 is MDHEN, CDR2 SYDVKM. The CDR3 DNA reads TGTGCCAGCAACGGACTAGCGGGGGGGCCGATGGACTACAATGAGCAGTTCTTC. Protein product: CASNGLAGGPMDYNEQFF.

CDR3: CASTSTGGSSWPDTQYF. The DNA for the CDR3 is TGTGCCAGCACTTCGACGGGGGGATCCTCTTGGCCCGATACGCAGTATTTT. The V and J genes are TRBV5-4 and TRBJ2-3; 7 bases match TRBD2. The germline gives CDR1 SGHNT, CDR2 YYREEE (reference sequence). This CDR3 region has 17 residues. V shed 6 bases and J 6 bases; nucleotides not matched to a gene: 19.

Only a few counts were recorded for this clonotype. This sequence joins TRBV12-3 or TRBV12-4 and TRBJ2-2; TRBD1 might be the D (5 bases). V was trimmed by 2 bases and J by 5 bases, leaving 18 bases between them. This CDR3 spans 17 amino acids. This CDR3 reads CASSLSGGQIGTGELFF. The CDR3 nucleotides read TGTGCCAGCAGTTTATCCGGCGGACAAATTGGGACCGGGGAGCTGTTTTTT.

This chain uses TRBV19 with TRBJ1-6; TRBD1 matches 7 bases. Germline-derived CDR1 and CDR2 are LNHDA and SQIVND (reference sequence). Germline trimming cut 5 bases from V and 5 bases from J; bases unmatched to any gene: 9. The CDR3 has 16 amino acids. The CDR3 nucleotides are TGTGCCAGTAGTTCCACAGGGGATTTCGATAATTCACCCCTCCACTTT. It yields the protein CASSSTGDFDNSPLHF.

This clonotype was recorded a few times. The chain joins TRBV7-8 to TRBJ2-1, with 12 bases identical to TRBD2. Germline V gives CDR1 SGHVS, CDR2 FQNEAQ. Trimming removed 2 bases from V and 7 bases from J; junction bases left unmatched: 12. This CDR3 has 18 residues. CDR3 residues: CASSLLAGGPRFANEQFF. CDR3 nucleotide sequence: TGTGCCAGCAGCTTACTAGCGGGGGGGCCGAGATTCGCGAATGAGCAGTTCTTC.

The table lists this clonotype with a few counts. The CDR3 loop is CASSYSFSAGSPYEQYF. CDR3 bases: TGTGCCAGCAGTTACTCGTTTTCCGCGGGCAGCCCCTACGAGCAGTACTTC. The chain links TRBV6-6 to TRBJ2-7, with D possibly TRBD2 on 5 matching bases. V was clipped by 0 bases and J by 2 bases, with 17 bases between them. Per germline, CDR1 MNHNY and CDR2 SVGAGI (reference sequence). The CDR3 is 17 residues long.

This clonotype was observed at least ten times. The chain joins TRBV7-9 to TRBJ2-7, with TRBD1 as a possible D gene (6 bases). V was shortened by 5 bases and J by 4 bases, with 12 bases between the two germline ends. From germline, CDR1 is SEHNR and CDR2 FQNEAQ (reference sequence). CDR3 length: 13 amino acids. This chain's CDR3 is CASSPRDTYEQYF. CDR3 nucleotides: TGTGCCAGCAGCCCCCGGGACACTTACGAGCAGTACTTC.

This clonotype was observed a few times. This sequence joins TRBV7-6 and TRBJ2-7; D uncertain. The CDR3 covers 14 residues. The germline gives CDR1 SGHVS, CDR2 FNYEAQ. V was cut by 1 base and J by 0 bases, with 7 bases left in between. CDR3 region: CASSLEQSSYEQYF. CDR3 DNA sequence: TGTGCCAGCAGCTTAGAACAGAGCTCCTACGAGCAGTACTTC.